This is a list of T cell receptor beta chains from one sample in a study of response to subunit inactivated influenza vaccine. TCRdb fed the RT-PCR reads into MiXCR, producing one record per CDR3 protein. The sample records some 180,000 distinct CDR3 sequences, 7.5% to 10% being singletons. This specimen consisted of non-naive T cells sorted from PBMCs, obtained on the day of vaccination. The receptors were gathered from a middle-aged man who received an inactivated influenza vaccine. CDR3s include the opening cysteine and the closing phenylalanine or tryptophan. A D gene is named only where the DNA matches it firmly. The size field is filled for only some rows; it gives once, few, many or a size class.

CSATRQGTEAFF	TGCAGTGCTACGAGACAGGGCACTGAAGCTTTCTTT	-	TRBV20-1	TRBJ1-1	TRBD1
CASNSPRGTGELFF	TGTGCCAGTAATTCCCCCAGGGGAACCGGGGAGCTGTTTTTT	few	TRBV19	TRBJ2-2	-
CASSLRQGGTYNEQFF	TGTGCCAGCAGTCTAAGACAGGGTGGTACCTACAATGAGCAGTTCTTC	few	TRBV12-3/TRBV12-4	TRBJ2-1	TRBD1
CASSQGANNQPQHF	TGCGCCAGCAGCCAGGGGGCTAACAATCAGCCCCAGCATTTT	-	TRBV4-3	TRBJ1-5	-
CASSFGTGGRGDTQYF	TGCGCCAGCAGCTTTGGGACGGGGGGGCGTGGAGATACGCAGTATTTT	few	TRBV5-1	TRBJ2-3	TRBD2
CASSPDGPPDTQYF	TGTGCCAGCAGCCCGGACGGACCTCCAGATACGCAGTATTTT	-	TRBV5-5	TRBJ2-3	-
CASSFEGRTNTEAFF	TGTGCCAGCAGTTTCGAGGGCAGGACGAACACTGAAGCTTTCTTT	few	TRBV27	TRBJ1-1	-
CASSLAAGTGKADTQYF	TGCGCCAGCAGCTTGGCCGCTGGGACAGGGAAGGCAGATACGCAGTATTTT	-	TRBV5-1	TRBJ2-3	TRBD1
CASSSGQGDTDTQYF	TGTGCCAGCAGCTCAGGACAGGGGGACACAGATACGCAGTATTTT	few	TRBV7-2	TRBJ2-3	TRBD1
CASSATTDTQYF	TGTGCCAGCAGCGCGACCACAGATACGCAGTATTTT	few	TRBV14	TRBJ2-3	-
CASRGSETQYF	TGTGCCAGCAGGGGAAGCGAGACCCAGTACTTC	few	TRBV6-2/TRBV6-3	TRBJ2-5	-
CASSTGELNTEAFF	TGTGCCAGCAGCACAGGGGAATTGAACACTGAAGCTTTCTTT	-	TRBV6-1	TRBJ1-1	TRBD1
CASSLAAGGRVGELFF	TGTGCCAGCAGCTTGGCAGCGGGGGGCCGTGTCGGGGAGCTGTTTTTT	-	TRBV5-5	TRBJ2-2	TRBD2
CASRNSGIEAFF	TGTGCCAGCAGGAACAGTGGTATTGAAGCTTTCTTT	-	TRBV2	TRBJ1-1	-
CASSYSEYSAGNYGYTF	TGTGCCAGCAGTTACTCGGAGTACTCGGCCGGCAACTATGGCTACACCTTC	few	TRBV6-5	TRBJ1-2	-
CSASQGPDTQYF	TGCAGTGCCAGTCAGGGACCCGATACGCAGTATTTT	-	TRBV20-1	TRBJ2-3	-
CASSRTTGGEGNIQYF	TGTGCCAGCTCACGAACGACAGGGGGCGAAGGTAACATTCAGTACTTC	-	TRBV18	TRBJ2-4	TRBD1
CASSRQSSGNTIYF	TGTGCCAGCAGCCGACAGAGCTCTGGAAACACCATATATTTT	few	TRBV7-2	TRBJ1-3	-
CASSAGAGRGGTQYF	TGTGCCAGCAGTGCGGGGGCAGGGCGAGGCGGGACCCAGTACTTC	-	TRBV27	TRBJ2-5	-
CASSLAPGASTDTQYF	TGTGCCAGCAGCTTAGCCCCGGGGGCCAGCACAGATACGCAGTATTTT	few	TRBV7-2	TRBJ2-3	-
CASSLMGSSYNEQFF	TGTGCCAGCAGCTTAATGGGGAGCTCCTACAATGAGCAGTTCTTC	many	TRBV7-2	TRBJ2-1	-
CASRYYSYNSPLHF	TGTGCCAGCAGATATTACTCCTATAATTCACCCCTCCACTTT	many	TRBV27	TRBJ1-6	-
CASSLYAIRAEAFF	TGTGCCAGCAGCTTGTATGCAATTCGCGCTGAAGCTTTCTTT	many	TRBV11-2	TRBJ1-1	-
CASSLWAGSEQYF	TGTGCCAGCAGCTTATGGGCGGGAAGCGAGCAGTACTTC	-	TRBV7-2	TRBJ2-7	-
CSASRDFPGELFF	TGCAGTGCGAGTCGGGACTTTCCCGGGGAGCTGTTTTTT	few	TRBV20-1	TRBJ2-2	-
CATSRAGYEQYF	TGTGCCACCAGCAGAGCCGGATACGAGCAGTACTTC	few	TRBV15	TRBJ2-7	-
CASSQTPGLEASPHNSPLHF	TGCGCCAGCAGCCAAACTCCGGGACTCGAGGCCTCTCCTCATAATTCACCCCTCCACTTT	few	TRBV4-1	TRBJ1-6	-
CASSRVGQPQHF	TGTGCCAGCAGTCGGGTCGGGCAGCCCCAGCATTTT	many	TRBV6-6	TRBJ1-5	-
CSVRAPNSGEQFF	TGCAGTGTGAGAGCGCCTAACAGCGGTGAGCAGTTCTTC	few	TRBV20-1	TRBJ2-1	-
CAISDPRETYEQYF	TGTGCCATCAGTGATCCCAGGGAAACCTACGAGCAGTACTTC	-	TRBV10-3	TRBJ2-7	-
CASSVDVQGGNTIYF	TGTGCCAGCAGCGTAGATGTGCAAGGGGGAAACACCATATATTTT	few	TRBV9	TRBJ1-3	-
CAIRDPGAAGNTIYF	TGTGCCATCAGGGACCCCGGGGCAGCTGGAAACACCATATATTTT	many	TRBV10-3	TRBJ1-3	-
CASSIIDRGRPDVYNEQFF	TGTGCCAGTAGTATAATCGACAGGGGGAGACCAGATGTCTACAATGAGCAGTTCTTC	few	TRBV19	TRBJ2-1	TRBD1
CSVRDRGLSAFF	TGCAGTGTGAGGGACAGGGGGCTCTCTGCTTTCTTT	many	TRBV20-1	TRBJ1-1	TRBD1
CATMLAGGEQYF	TGTGCCACCATGCTAGCGGGAGGAGAGCAGTACTTC	-	TRBV24-1	TRBJ2-7	TRBD2
CATSEGPNNEQFF	TGTGCCACCAGCGAAGGGCCCAACAATGAGCAGTTCTTC	few	TRBV15	TRBJ2-1	-
CASRHLAGVTYNEQFF	TGTGCCAGCAGGCATCTAGCGGGGGTTACATACAATGAGCAGTTCTTC	-	TRBV7-9	TRBJ2-1	TRBD2
CASSQEWSASRPYEQYF	TGTGCCAGCAGCCAAGAGTGGTCCGCTAGCAGACCTTACGAGCAGTACTTC	-	TRBV14	TRBJ2-7	-
CASSFSLNTGELFF	TGTGCCAGCAGCTTTAGCCTAAACACCGGGGAGCTGTTTTTT	many	TRBV11-1	TRBJ2-2	-
CSASNAGTGNTGELFF	TGCAGTGCGAGCAACGCCGGGACAGGGAACACCGGGGAGCTGTTTTTT	few	TRBV20-1	TRBJ2-2	TRBD1
CASSSELANEQFF	TGTGCCAGCAGCTCAGAACTAGCTAATGAGCAGTTCTTC	few	TRBV7-9	TRBJ2-1	-
CASSSTGTGFDEQYF	TGCGCCAGCAGCTCAACCGGGACAGGGTTTGACGAGCAGTACTTC	few	TRBV5-1	TRBJ2-7	TRBD1
CASSLGLLNEKLFF	TGCGCCAGCAGCCTTGGCCTCCTTAATGAAAAACTGTTTTTT	many	TRBV4-1	TRBJ1-4	-
CASSQVAIRGTEAFF	TGTGCCAGCAGCCAAGTAGCCATCCGGGGCACTGAAGCTTTCTTT	few	TRBV3-1	TRBJ1-1	-
CSARDSGNFGEKLFF	TGCAGTGCTAGAGATAGCGGGAACTTCGGTGAAAAACTGTTTTTT	few	TRBV20-1	TRBJ1-4	-
CASRSGSVNTEAFF	TGTGCCAGCAGATCCGGGAGTGTGAACACTGAAGCTTTCTTT	few	TRBV2	TRBJ1-1	-
CASTHTSGAYEQYF	TGTGCCAGCACTCACACTAGCGGTGCCTACGAGCAGTACTTC	-	TRBV6-1	TRBJ2-7	TRBD2
CASSLVAGVTF	TGTGCCAGCAGCTTGGTGGCGGGGGTGACCTTC	many	TRBV5-6	TRBJ1-2	-
CASSGGLAGKKTQYF	TGTGCCAGCAGCGGAGGACTAGCGGGAAAAAAGACCCAGTACTTC	-	TRBV7-2	TRBJ2-5	TRBD2
CASHPRLSLYNEQFF	TGTGCCAGTCACCCCCGGTTGAGCCTTTACAATGAGCAGTTCTTC	-	TRBV27	TRBJ2-1	-